The 24 T cell receptor beta chains below come from one sample, sequenced in a study of T cells in Graves' hyperthyroidism and ophthalmopathy (dated by TCRdb to the late 2010s). The library came from multiplex PCR. Sequenced using an Illumina HiSeq 2000. The TCR beta CDR3 regions were amplified from the RNA transcripts. For the first round of RT-PCR on the TCR CDR3, the HTBI primer set was used together with the Qiagen OneStep RT-PCR kit. TCRdb itself trimmed the public reads at Q25 with fastp, ran MiXCR and retained productive beta chains. Rows with a matching CDR3 protein are joined into one entry that keeps the most common DNA and genes. Within this sample are under 700,000 distinct CDR3 sequences, with around 42% of them counted one time only. Just under 8.5% of the sample comes from the top ten. The sample comprised peripheral blood or thyroid tissue (not recorded which). Source of these receptors: a woman younger than 30 with Graves' hyperthyroidism. Donor details come from another sample of the same person, matched by shared clones.

Concerning this clonotype: This may come from a read error, since a much larger clone is one base off. This rearrangement joins TRBV2 to TRBJ1-2, with a possible D match to TRBD1 (5 bases). The CDR3 totals 11 residues. Germline V gives CDR1 SNHLY, CDR2 FYNNEI. CDR3 in amino acids: CAGSGGSGYTF. For the CDR3, the DNA is TGTGCCGGCAGTGGGGGGTCAGGCTACACCTTC.

This chain uses TRBV7-9 with TRBJ2-5; 13 positions agree with TRBD2. CDR3 size: 18 residues. V was pared by 5 bases and J by 4 bases, with 13 bases of the junction left unmatched. Per germline, CDR1 SEHNR and CDR2 FQNEAQ (reference sequence). CDR3 in DNA: TGTGCCAGCAGCACCGGGACCGGTGGACTAGCGGGAGCAGAGACCCAGTACTTC. It specifies CASSTGTGGLAGAETQYF. The full variable domain, in which reference TRBV7-9 and TRBJ2-5 provide the parts outside the CDR3, is DTGVSQNPRHKITKRGQNVTFRCDPISEHNRLYWYRQTLGQGPEFLTYFQNEAQLEKSRLLSDRFSAERPKGSFSTLEIQRTEQGDSAMYLCASSTGTGGLAGAETQYFGPGTRLLVL.

This chain uses TRBV29-1 with TRBJ1-5, with a possible D match to TRBD1 (6 bases). V lost 4 bases to trimming and J lost 2 bases, with 12 bases between them. Germline V gene sequence: CDR1 SQVTM, CDR2 ANQGSEA. This CDR3 is 14 amino acids long. The DNA of the CDR3 is TGCAGCGTTGCCTCAGGGGACGGCAATCAGCCCCAGCATTTT. Encoded protein: CSVASGDGNQPQHF.

This clonotype was seen at least ten times. The chain is built from TRBV7-3 and TRBJ2-6; no firm D call. This CDR3 comprises 13 residues. Germline assignment: CDR1 SGHTA and CDR2 FQGTGA. The V gene lost 5 bases and the J gene lost 6 bases, with 8 bases spanning the gap. CDR3 residues: CASSLQLANVLTF. Here the CDR3 DNA reads TGTGCCAGCAGCCTTCAGCTGGCCAACGTCCTGACTTTC. The full variable domain, completed using reference TRBV7-3 and TRBJ2-6, is GAGVSQTPSNKVTEKGKYVELRCDPISGHTALYWYRQSLGQGPEFLIYFQGTGAADDSGLPNDRFFAVRPEGSVSTLKIQRTERGDSAVYLCASSLQLANVLTFGAGSRLTVL.

This clonotype came up once. This rearrangement joins TRBV7-8 to TRBJ1-4; tentative D call: TRBD1 (5 bases). Trimming stripped 4 bases from V and 10 bases from J, with 13 bases between. Germline V gene sequence: CDR1 SGHVS, CDR2 FQNEAQ. This CDR3 region has 13 residues. The CDR3 bases are TGTGCCAGCAGCTCACCCGGGACGGGAAAACTGTTTTTT. It specifies CASSSPGTGKLFF.

A few counts support this clonotype. The chain couples TRBV5-1 to TRBJ2-2, with 8 bases that match TRBD2. Unmatched junction bases numbered 2, after V lost 7 bases and J lost 3 bases. The CDR3 consists of 13 residues. Looked up from germline, CDR1 is SGHRS and CDR2 is YFSETQ. The CDR3 bases are TGCGCCAGCTCGCGGGAGGACACCGGGGAGCTGTTTTTT. Amino acid sequence: CASSREDTGELFF. Full variable domain (rest looked up from reference TRBV5-1 and TRBJ2-2): KAGVTQTPRYLIKTRGQQVTLSCSPISGHRSVSWYQQTPGQGLQFLFEYFSETQRNKGNFPGRFSGRQFSNSRSEMNVSTLELGDSALYLCASSREDTGELFFGEGSRLTVL.

This clonotype was observed a handful of times. This chain connects TRBV10-3 to TRBJ2-7; either TRBD1 or TRBD2 may supply D (6 bases each). Germline values: CDR1 ENHRY, CDR2 SYGVKD. The CDR3 extends over 16 amino acids. Trimming shortened V by 10 bases and J by 2 bases, and 24 bases separated the two germline ends. The chain's CDR3 is CATAGAGGGTPYEQYF. The CDR3 DNA reads as TGTGCCACCGCAGGGGCCGGAGGAGGGACCCCCTACGAGCAGTACTTC.

Details on this clonotype: Given a much more abundant clone one base away, this may be a read error. The chain recombines TRBV6-6 with TRBJ1-3; no definite D call. Per the germline V gene, CDR1 is MNHNY and CDR2 is SVGAGI (reference sequence). The CDR3 contains 13 residues. With 5 bases removed from V and 2 bases from J, the gap between germline ends came to 7 bases. CDR3 coding DNA: TGTGCCAGCAGTATCAACGCTGGAAACACCATATATTTT. Its translation is CASSINAGNTIYF.

This chain connects TRBV6-5 to TRBJ2-6, with 8 bases fitting TRBD1. CDR1 is MNHEY and CDR2 is SVGAGI in the germline V gene. V dropped 0 bases and J dropped 3; count of bases not matched to a gene: 4. The CDR3 covers 17 residues. In DNA, the CDR3 is TGTGCCAGCAGTTACTCGCCGGACAGGGTTGGGGCCAACGTCCTGACTTTC. The encoded protein is CASSYSPDRVGANVLTF.

The count of this clonotype is one. Here the CDR3 reads CATSTTRTGGGRRPHGTQYF. Written as DNA, the CDR3 is TGTGCCACCAGCACCACTAGGACAGGGGGCGGTCGGCGGCCACATGGTACGCAGTATTTT. V and J are TRBV15 and TRBJ2-3, with 11 nucleotides matching TRBD1. CDR1 and CDR2 from the germline V gene are LNHNV and YYDKDF (reference sequence). V dropped 4 bases and J dropped 8; count of bases not matched to a gene: 23. This CDR3 region has 20 residues.

This clonotype was counted many times. The chain couples TRBV7-8 to TRBJ2-7, with TRBD2 matching 10 bases. The germline gives CDR1 SGHVS, CDR2 FQNEAQ. With 5 bases clipped from V and 4 bases from J, the junction kept 8 bases outside the gene matches. The CDR3 contains 15 residues. The chain's CDR3 is CASSLRLAGGYEQYF. Here the CDR3 DNA reads TGTGCCAGCAGCCTAAGACTAGCGGGTGGATACGAGCAGTACTTC.

The genes are TRBV7-8 and TRBJ1-6, with 9 bases lining up with TRBD1. The CDR3 has 15 amino acids. Germline V lookup: CDR1 SGHVS, CDR2 FQNEAQ. The J segment lost 9 bases and the V segment lost 4 bases, leaving 7 bases of the junction unmatched. The CDR3 nucleotides are TGTGCCAGCAGCTCCCCGGGACAGGGTGCTTCACCCCTCCACTTT. This translates into CASSSPGQGASPLHF.

The V and J genes are TRBV20-1 and TRBJ1-2; D may be TRBD1 (5 bases). CDR1 is DFQATT and CDR2 is SNEGSKA in the germline V gene (reference sequence). There are 14 residues in the CDR3. V was shortened by 0 bases and J by 3 bases, with 11 bases between the two germline ends. CDR3 DNA: TGCAGTGCTAGAGATGGGCAGGGTGACTATGGCTACACCTTC. Its translation: CSARDGQGDYGYTF.

This clonotype has only a few counts. The chain employs TRBV14 and TRBJ2-5; D unclear. V lost 0 bases and J lost 4, with 12 bases in between. The germline gives CDR1 SGHDN, CDR2 FVKESK. The CDR3 length is 15 residues. In DNA, the CDR3 is TGTGCCAGCAGCCAAGATTTTCGGACCGGAGAGACCCAGTACTTC. This codes for CASSQDFRTGETQYF.

The chain is built from TRBV10-3 and TRBJ2-6, with 11 bases that match TRBD1. This CDR3 region has 14 residues. V gave up 11 bases and J gave up 10 bases; unmatched junction bases: 10. The germline CDR1 and CDR2 sequences are ENHRY and SYGVKD. The CDR3 loop is CAVTSGTGGNVLTF. In DNA, the CDR3 is TGTGCCGTCACCTCCGGGACAGGGGGGAACGTCCTGACTTTC.

Only a few counts were recorded for this clonotype. The rearrangement links TRBV7-8 to TRBJ1-5; possible D gene TRBD1, 5 bases. The CDR3 is made up of 18 amino acids. Per the germline V gene, CDR1 is SGHVS and CDR2 is FQNEAQ. The V end was cut by 5 bases, the J end by 0 bases, with 20 bases between. CDR3 DNA: TGTGCCAGCAGCCCGGGACGGGGAAACTCTTATAGCAATCAGCCCCAGCATTTT. Translation gives CASSPGRGNSYSNQPQHF.

This clonotype showed up just a few times. The CDR3 protein is CATEGTLYEQYF. CDR3 coding DNA: TGTGCCACCGAGGGGACCTTATACGAGCAGTACTTC. The rearrangement uses TRBV7-2 and TRBJ2-7, with D perhaps given as TRBD1 or TRBD2 (5 bases each). Germline loops: CDR1 SGHTA, CDR2 FQGNSA. V was cut by 10 bases and J by 4 bases, with 14 bases left in between. The CDR3 runs 12 residues.

The chain employs TRBV5-1 and TRBJ2-7, with 10 bases fitting TRBD1. The trim removed 4 bases at V and 6 bases at J, leaving 10 bases unmatched. CDR3 length: 15 residues. CDR1 and CDR2 from the germline V gene are SGHRS and YFSETQ. CDR3 sequence (DNA): TGCGCCAGCAGCCCTGAAACCGGGACAGGGGTCGAGCAGTACTTC. Translation: CASSPETGTGVEQYF.

This clonotype was detected ten times or more. J is TRBJ2-7 and V is TRBV29-1; D call uncertain. The V and J ends lost 5 bases and 4 bases respectively, with 12 bases between them. The CDR3 is 12 amino acids. Germline V CDR1 and CDR2: SQVTM, ANQGSEA. CDR3 nucleotides: TGCAGCGTTCAGGTCGTTGGGTACGAGCAGTACTTC. Protein sequence: CSVQVVGYEQYF.

This clonotype turned up a few times. The CDR3 sequence is CASSNRGGTEAFF. CDR3 coding DNA: TGTGCCAGTAGTAACAGGGGGGGGACTGAAGCTTTCTTT. This chain uses TRBV19 with TRBJ1-1, with 8 nucleotides matching TRBD1. The CDR3 totals 13 residues. The ends lost 4 bases at V and 5 bases at J; junction bases unmatched: 3. CDR1 LNHDA and CDR2 SQIVND come from the germline V gene (reference sequence).

This chain joins TRBV7-8 and TRBJ1-5; TRBD1 is a possible D gene (5 bases). The CDR3 is 16 residues long. V was clipped by 1 base and J by 4 bases, with 14 bases between them. Per the germline V gene, CDR1 is SGHVS and CDR2 is FQNEAQ. CDR3 protein: CASSLGAGLNNQPQHF. CDR3 nucleotide sequence: TGTGCCAGCAGCTTAGGGGCAGGGCTAAATAATCAGCCCCAGCATTTT.

In its sample, this clonotype was seen many times. The chain combines TRBV25-1 with TRBJ2-7; the D gene is possibly TRBD1 (6 bases). With 6 bases removed from V and 3 bases from J, the gap between germline ends came to 18 bases. Germline CDR1 and CDR2: MGHDK and SYGVNS. The CDR3 totals 15 residues. CDR3 sequence (DNA): TGTGCCAGCAGCCTAACAGGGCTTGGGGGCTACGAGCAGTACTTC. Translating it yields CASSLTGLGGYEQYF.

CDR3 residues: CATMSPGSEPQHF. CDR3 DNA: TGTGCCACCATGAGCCCAGGGTCTGAGCCCCAGCATTTT. This chain connects TRBV10-3 to TRBJ1-5, with TRBD1 as a possible D gene (5 bases). CDR1 is ENHRY, CDR2 SYGVKD, per germline. Trimming removed 10 bases at V and 8 bases at J, with 18 bases between. This CDR3 is built from 13 residues.

The rearrangement uses TRBV10-3 and TRBJ2-2, with TRBD2 as a possible D gene (6 bases). Trimming took off 8 bases at V and 0 bases at J, with 16 bases between the two ends. The CDR3 loop spans 16 amino acids. Looked up from germline, CDR1 is ENHRY and CDR2 is SYGVKD. The CDR3 DNA is TGTGCCATCCCCGAGGGTGCGGGGCCGAACACCGGGGAGCTGTTTTTT. Its protein product is CAIPEGAGPNTGELFF.